Presented here are 24 T cell receptor beta chains from one specimen sequenced in a study of cytomegalovirus exposure and HLA in healthy donors. PCR involved 60 Vbeta and 13 Jbeta primers. Repertoires were generated with immunoSEQ multiplex PCR, while TCRdb's copy carries only in-frame clones and drops some. Here the sample spans about 150,000 clones, about three quarters being singletons. Sample: PBMCs. The receptors derive from a male donor in good health and CMV-seronegative.

The rearrangement uses TRBV7-2 and TRBJ2-7; D remains unclear. Germline CDR1 is SGHTA and CDR2 is FQGNSA. CDR3 length: 12 amino acids. V lost 7 bases, J lost 0 bases, and 7 bases lay in between. DNA for the CDR3: TGTGCCAGCACCGACAACTCCTACGAGCAGTACTTC. It specifies CASTDNSYEQYF.

This clone is a singleton in its sample. This chain connects TRBV30 to TRBJ2-2, with 7 bases matching TRBD1. The CDR3 has 14 amino acids. CDR1 is GTSNPN and CDR2 is SVGIG in the germline V gene (reference sequence). The trim removed 3 bases at V and 5 bases at J, leaving 6 bases unmatched. The CDR3 reads CAWRLTGVTGELFF. As DNA, the CDR3 is TGTGCCTGGAGGCTAACAGGGGTAACCGGGGAGCTGTTTTTT. Drawing the rest from reference TRBV30 and TRBJ2-2, the complete variable domain is SQTIHQWPATLVQPVGSPLSLECTVEGTSNPNLYWYRQAAGRGLQLLFYSVGIGQISSEVPQNLSASRPQDRQFILSSKKLLLSDSGFYLCAWRLTGVTGELFFGEGSRLTVL.

J is TRBJ2-3 and V is TRBV10-3, with TRBD1 matching 10 bases. CDR1 and CDR2 from the germline V gene are ENHRY and SYGVKD. V lost 8 bases to trimming and J lost 3 bases; unmatched junction nucleotides: 5. CDR3 size: 14 residues. In DNA form, the CDR3 reads TGTGCCATCGCACCGGGACAGGGGACAGATACGCAGTATTTT. This translates into CAIAPGQGTDTQYF.

This rearrangement joins TRBV12-1 to TRBJ2-1; the table's D call TRBD2 went unverified against the DNA. TRBV12-1 constitutes a pseudogene. The CDR3 consists of 15 residues. CDR3 loop: CAGQIGTPGGNEQFF. The CDR3 coding sequence is TGTGCCGGACAGATCGGGACCCCCGGGGGGAATGAGCAGTTCTTC.

In its sample, this clone was seen a few times. This chain links TRBV4-1 with TRBJ2-1; 8 bases are a match to TRBD2. In germline, CDR1 is MGHRA, CDR2 YSYEKL. Trimming removed 4 bases from V and 2 bases from J; junction bases left unmatched: 4. The CDR3 is 15 residues long. This CDR3 reads CASSLAGSPYNEQFF. CDR3 nucleotide sequence: TGCGCCAGCAGCCTAGCGGGGTCCCCCTACAATGAGCAGTTCTTC.

The J gene is TRBJ1-5, the V gene TRBV7-8, with D tentatively TRBD1 (5 bases). The CDR3 spans 15 residues. V lost 3 bases, J lost 0 bases, and 9 bases lay in between. Germline V gene data show CDR1 as SGHVS and CDR2 as FQNEAQ. The CDR3 sequence: CASSFDGGSNQPQHF. CDR3 sequence (DNA): TGTGCCAGCAGCTTCGACGGGGGTAGCAATCAGCCCCAGCATTTT.

The CDR3 sequence: CASSDPLSTGRAGELFF. DNA of the CDR3: TGTGCCAGCAGCGACCCCTTGAGTACAGGTAGAGCCGGGGAGCTGTTTTTT. The chain carries TRBV7-6 and TRBJ2-2; D possibly corresponds to TRBD1 (5 bases). There are 17 residues in the CDR3. Trimming left V 5 bases short and J 6 bases short, with 22 bases between. Looked up from germline, CDR1 is SGHVS and CDR2 is FNYEAQ.

This clone was observed a few times. V gene TRBV10-3 combines with J gene TRBJ2-1; 7 bases are a match to TRBD2. The CDR3 sequence is 16 residues long. Per the germline V gene, CDR1 is ENHRY and CDR2 is SYGVKD. Trimming removed 2 bases from V and 1 base from J; junction bases left unmatched: 5. CDR3 protein: CAISEPVGGSYNEQFF. CDR3 nucleotide sequence: TGTGCCATCAGTGAGCCGGTGGGAGGGTCCTACAATGAGCAGTTCTTC.

The rearrangement uses TRBV5-1 and TRBJ1-3; possible D gene TRBD1, 5 bases. This CDR3 is built from 16 residues. Per the germline V gene, CDR1 is SGHRS and CDR2 is YFSETQ. With 3 bases removed from V and 0 bases from J, the gap between germline ends came to 13 bases. CDR3 sequence (DNA): TGCGCCAGCAGCTATTCAGGGCCCTCCTCTGGAAACACCATATATTTT. This sequence encodes CASSYSGPSSGNTIYF.

This rearrangement joins TRBV19 to TRBJ2-5, with a tentative D call TRBD2 (6 bases). The CDR3 covers 16 residues. Per the germline V gene, CDR1 is LNHDA and CDR2 is SQIVND (reference sequence). V was pared by 1 base and J by 1 base, with 13 bases between. CDR3 in DNA: TGTGCCAGTAGTATAGGGGGGGAAGGGACCCAAGAGACCCAGTACTTC. As protein: CASSIGGEGTQETQYF.

The sample holds one count of this clone. The V call is TRBV18, the J call TRBJ2-1, with a weak D call TRBD1 (6 bases). Trimming took 0 bases from V and 8 from J, leaving 20 bases between them. The germline CDR1 and CDR2 sequences are KGHSH and LQKENI. This CDR3 is built from 17 residues. In DNA, the CDR3 is TGTGCCAGCTCACCACCTTCTCTAGGGGGTCCAGTCTATGAGCAGTTCTTC. Its translation: CASSPPSLGGPVYEQFF.

This chain links TRBV6-5 with TRBJ2-1; 8 bases line up with TRBD2. V lost 5 bases and J lost 5; bases outside the gene matches: 5. This CDR3 has 14 residues. The germline V gene encodes CDR1 MNHEY and CDR2 SVGAGI. The CDR3 bases are TGTGCCAGCAGTCCACTAGCGGTAGACAATGAGCAGTTCTTC. Its protein is CASSPLAVDNEQFF.

Here the CDR3 reads CATKEGQYNEKLFF. CDR3 in DNA: TGTGCCACCAAAGAGGGACAGTATAATGAAAAACTGTTTTTT. This chain links TRBV27 with TRBJ1-4; 7 nucleotides line up with TRBD1. The V gene end was trimmed by 10 bases and the J gene end by 4 bases; junction bases not matched to a gene: 9. CDR1 and CDR2 (germline): MNHEY, SMNVEV (reference sequence). The CDR3 sequence is 14 residues long.

This clone was seen a handful of times. The same CDR3 arises from other DNA sequences in this sample as well. This rearrangement joins TRBV19 to TRBJ2-7; 7 bases are shared with TRBD2. The V gene end was trimmed by 1 base and the J gene end by 3 bases; junction bases not matched to a gene: 0. CDR1 and CDR2 (germline): LNHDA, SQIVND (reference sequence). This CDR3 comprises 13 residues. CDR3 sequence: CASSIAGGYEQYF. Here the CDR3 DNA reads TGTGCCAGTAGTATAGCGGGAGGCTACGAGCAGTACTTC.

As DNA, the CDR3 is TGCGCCAGCAGCCAAGATTCGGGGACTGGGGCCAACGTCCTGACTTTC. This gives the protein CASSQDSGTGANVLTF. The chain has TRBV4-3 and TRBJ2-6; weak D call: TRBD2 (5 bases). V lost 0 bases to trimming and J lost 2 bases, with 8 bases between them. Germline V gene sequence: CDR1 LGHNA, CDR2 YSLEER. The CDR3 spans 16 residues.

The genes are TRBV13 and TRBJ1-2; TRBD1 matches at 8 bases. The germline gives CDR1 PRHDT, CDR2 FYEKMQ (reference sequence). The CDR3 runs to 15 residues. J lost 3 bases, V lost 4 bases, and 7 bases had no gene match. CDR3 residues: CASSSGQGRHYGYTF. As DNA, the CDR3 is TGTGCCAGCAGCTCCGGACAGGGCCGTCACTATGGCTACACCTTC.

The chain uses TRBV5-1 and TRBJ2-5, with 7 bases that match TRBD1. V gave up 5 bases and J gave up 3 bases; unmatched junction bases: 10. Germline-derived CDR1 and CDR2 are SGHRS and YFSETQ. The CDR3 spans 15 residues. In nucleotides, the CDR3 is TGCGCCAGCAGTTACGGGTCTGGGACAGAAGAGACCCAGTACTTC. Translation gives CASSYGSGTEETQYF.

This chain connects TRBV15 to TRBJ1-2; a weak D match, TRBD1 (5 bases). The CDR3 is 12 amino acids. CDR1 and CDR2 (germline): LNHNV, YYDKDF (reference sequence). Trimming cost V 2 bases and J 7 bases, with 8 bases left between them. CDR3 loop: CATSRFQGGYTF. In DNA form, the CDR3 reads TGTGCCACCAGCAGATTTCAGGGTGGCTACACCTTC. Complete variable domain (other parts from reference TRBV15 and TRBJ1-2): DAMVIQNPRYQVTQFGKPVTLSCSQTLNHNVMYWYQQKSSQAPKLLFHYYDKDFNNEADTPDNFQSRRPNTSFCFLDIRSPGLGDTAMYLCATSRFQGGYTFGSGTRLTVV.

The V gene is TRBV28, the J gene TRBJ2-7; 13 bases are shared with TRBD2. V lost 8 bases and J lost 2; bases outside the gene matches: 3. Germline CDR1 reads MDHEN; CDR2 reads SYDVKM. The CDR3 has 14 amino acids. This CDR3 is CASGTSGNPYEQYF. Here the CDR3 DNA reads TGTGCCAGCGGGACTAGCGGGAACCCCTACGAGCAGTACTTC.

DNA of the CDR3: TGTGCCAGCTCACCACCGGGAGGCCCCCAGGGCAATCAGCCCCAGCATTTT. It specifies CASSPPGGPQGNQPQHF. The gene calls are TRBV18 and TRBJ1-5; unclear D gene. This CDR3 is built from 17 residues. V lost 0 bases and J 2 bases, leaving 14 bases between the germline ends. Germline assignment: CDR1 KGHSH and CDR2 LQKENI.

The chain carries TRBV5-1 and TRBJ2-2; possibly TRBD2 for D (6 bases). The CDR3 is 15 amino acids. CDR1 and CDR2 from the germline V gene are SGHRS and YFSETQ. Between the trimmed V and J ends, which lost 5 bases and 0 bases, there was a span of 11 bases. CDR3 sequence: CASRTWGANTGELFF. As DNA, the CDR3 is TGCGCCAGCAGGACCTGGGGGGCGAACACCGGGGAGCTGTTTTTT.

This chain connects TRBV18 to TRBJ2-6, with 11 nucleotides matching TRBD2. This CDR3 region has 18 residues. Trimming took 2 bases from V and 2 from J; bases not matched to a gene: 5. Germline CDR1 reads KGHSH; CDR2 reads LQKENI. In DNA, the CDR3 is TGTGCCAGCTCACCAGCTAGCGGGAGGCTCCCTGGGGCCAACGTCCTGACTTTC. Translating gives CASSPASGRLPGANVLTF. Filled out from reference TRBV18 and TRBJ2-6, the complete variable domain reads NAGVMQNPRHLVRRRGQEARLRCSPMKGHSHVYWYRQLPEEGLKFMVYLQKENIIDESGMPKERFSAEFPKEGPSILRIQQVVRGDSAAYFCASSPASGRLPGANVLTFGAGSRLTVL.

This clone was recorded a few times. The V call is TRBV14, the J call TRBJ1-2; D is unresolved. This CDR3 has 13 amino acids. Between the trimmed V and J ends, which lost 7 bases and 3 bases, there was a span of 12 bases. Germline CDR1 is SGHDN and CDR2 is FVKESK. CDR3 region: CASIVFPHYGYTF. DNA of the CDR3: TGTGCCAGCATCGTTTTCCCCCACTATGGCTACACCTTC. The full variable domain, rest sourced from reference TRBV14 and TRBJ1-2, is EAGVTQFPSHSVIEKGQTVTLRCDPISGHDNLYWYRRVMGKEIKFLLHFVKESKQDESGMPNNRFLAERTGGTYSTLKVQPAELEDSGVYFCASIVFPHYGYTFGSGTRLTVV.

This clone has just one count. This chain connects TRBV7-8 to TRBJ2-7, with 9 positions matching TRBD1. CDR3 length: 17 amino acids. The germline V gene encodes CDR1 SGHVS and CDR2 FQNEAQ. After removal of 3 bases from V and 2 bases from J, the junction contained 11 bases not matched to a gene. CDR3 nucleotides: TGTGCCAGCAGCTTCGATCCAGAGGGGACAGGGACCTACGAGCAGTACTTC. It translates to CASSFDPEGTGTYEQYF.